This T cell receptor beta chain was sequenced in a study of radiation and T cells in renal cell carcinoma. The study, taken as a whole, reports: From baseline, blood top tumor clonotypes peaked at 2 weeks post-radiation.

Here immunoSEQ multiplex PCR was the method, and the copy in TCRdb shows in-frame clones only, minus some. The top ten hold 3% of the sample, which has 100,000 to 150,000 clones, roughly 80% seen once. Germline CDR1 reads SQVTM; CDR2 reads ANQGSEA. The CDR3 length is 13 residues. V was shortened by 1 base and J by 10 bases, with 13 bases between the two germline ends. The time point is: baseline pretreatment blood. As for treatment: 15 Gy SBRT to primary tumor, nephrectomy 4 weeks later. Radiation-treated patients gave blood at baseline, week 2 and week 4. The patient's renal cell carcinoma had clear cell pathology. On this clone: Its antigen is unidentified.

The sequence derives from a woman aged 60 to 75 with renal cell carcinoma. The material sequenced was blood, taken from a patient whose treatment included radiotherapy and nephrectomy. This rearrangement joins TRBV29-1 to TRBJ1-4; the D is unclear. For the CDR3, the DNA is TGCAGCGTTGAAGGCCTGATAGGAGGAAAACTGTTTTTT. This codes for CSVEGLIGGKLFF.